This T cell receptor beta chain was retrieved from a study of T cells after yellow fever vaccination (dated by TCRdb to about 2019). Regarding the study in general: The SMART-Seq v4 Ultra Low Input RNA kit was used to prepare libraries from fractions with low cell numbers. To follow T-cell clones before and after both primary and booster YFV17D yellow fever vaccination, bulk TCR alpha and beta repertoires underwent longitudinal sequencing. Two healthy male donors, one aged 18 to 30 and one aged 30 to 40 years, were included in the cohort. Blood samples were taken at several timepoints before and after primary and secondary immunization, and bulk PBMC replicates and cell subsets were isolated.

TCR cDNA was synthesized by 5'RACE template switching, which introduced a universal primer site and unique molecular identifiers. Priming for cDNA synthesis came from both the TCR alpha and TCR beta constant segments. Library amplification involved two PCR steps, and the second step added sample barcodes and sequencing adapters. Sequencing of libraries was done on Illumina HiSeq 2500 (2x100 bp) or NovaSeq (2x150 bp). As for how the authors treated the data: MIGEC was used to demultiplex reads and collapse the reads into UMI consensus sequences, and MiXCR was used for V(D)J alignment. Using edgeR on replicate PBMC samples, clonotypes were called vaccine-responding if FDR was below 0.01 and the log2 fold change was above 5 up to day 15. Each bulk clonotype was labeled CD4 or CD8 based on which sequenced repertoire, CD4 or CD8, contained the clonotype at higher abundance. The raw public data were reprocessed by TCRdb itself: fastp quality trimming at Q25, MiXCR clonotype calling, in-frame beta chains only. Each CDR3 protein gets just one entry, which takes the most common genes and DNA from the rows behind it. For this entry, the V and J calls and clone size follow TCRdb and not the study's own pipeline. The sample yields about 110,000 distinct CDR3 sequences; around 8.6% were counted once. About 25% of the sample is held by the ten biggest clonotypes.

What the work shows at the level of the full study, not this receptor alone: Because abundant contaminating clonotypes from the bulk population could be contained in FACS-sorted repertoires, computational filtering was required. The secondary T-cell response was weaker than the primary response but faster, peaking on day 5 instead of day 15. A small fraction of clonotypes showed up in both the CD4 and CD8 compartments, probably as a result of convergent recombination. Because only two donors were included in the study, the extent to which the findings can be generalized is limited. Most clones expanded after primary vaccination were re-detected after the booster (96% of CD4 and around nine tenths of CD8), suggesting broad memory maintenance.

The sample's treatment or condition label, decoded: live attenuated yellow fever vaccine strain. A standard Ficoll-Paque protocol was used to isolate PBMCs from peripheral blood. CD4 and CD8 T-cell fractions were isolated with Dynabeads CD4 and CD8 positive selection kits. TriZol was used to extract RNA from bulk PBMCs, from CD4 and CD8 fractions, and from dextramer-positive and dextramer-negative fractions. V sheds 4 bases and J sheds 1 base, leaving 8 bases between their ends. Its CDR3 holds 13 amino acids, cysteine through phenylalanine. Of the read, only the CDR3 DNA is kept; its 39 bases are in frame from base 1. The germline V gene provides CDR1 MDHEN and CDR2 SYDVKM. This clonotype was observed at least ten times. The target of this receptor is not known. The sample holds no much larger clone one base away, and base qualities are not on file.

The receptor was derived from a man aged 25-40 years who received the YFV17D yellow fever vaccine. The specimen was CD8+ T cells sorted from PBMCs, collected 45 days after the yellow fever booster vaccination. The chain is assembled from TRBV28 and TRBJ2-7; the D gene is unclear. The sequenced DNA is TGTGCCAGCAGTTCGGAGAATTCCTACGAGCAGTACTTC. It encodes CASSSENSYEQYF.